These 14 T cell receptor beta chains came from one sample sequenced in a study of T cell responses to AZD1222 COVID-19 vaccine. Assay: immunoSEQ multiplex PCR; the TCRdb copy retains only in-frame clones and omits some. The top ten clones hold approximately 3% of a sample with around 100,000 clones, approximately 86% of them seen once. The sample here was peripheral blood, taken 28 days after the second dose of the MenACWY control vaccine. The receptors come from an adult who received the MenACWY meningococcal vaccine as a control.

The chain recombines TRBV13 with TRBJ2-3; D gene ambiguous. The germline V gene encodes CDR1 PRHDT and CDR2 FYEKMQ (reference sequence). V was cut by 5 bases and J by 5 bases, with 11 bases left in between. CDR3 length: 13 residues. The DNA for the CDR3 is TGTGCCAGCAGCCATAAGAGGCGAGATACGCAGTATTTT. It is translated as CASSHKRRDTQYF.

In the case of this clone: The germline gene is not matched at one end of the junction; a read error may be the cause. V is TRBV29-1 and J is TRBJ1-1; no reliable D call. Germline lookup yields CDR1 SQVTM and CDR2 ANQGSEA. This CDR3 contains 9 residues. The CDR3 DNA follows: TGCAGCGTTGATGAAGAGTGGGTCTTT. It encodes CSVDEEWVF.

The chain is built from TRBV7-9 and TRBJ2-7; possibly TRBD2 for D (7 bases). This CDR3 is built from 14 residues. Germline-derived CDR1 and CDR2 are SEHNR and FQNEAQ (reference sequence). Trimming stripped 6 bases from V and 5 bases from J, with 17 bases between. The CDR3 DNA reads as TGTGCCAGCAGGTCGGGGGGAGCAGGGGACGAGCAGTACTTC. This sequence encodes CASRSGGAGDEQYF.

The CDR3 DNA reads as TGTGCCAGCAGTGAACGCGTGGGGCGCGGAGGGACCGGGGAGCTGTTTTTT. Residues: CASSERVGRGGTGELFF. The chain combines TRBV6-1 with TRBJ2-2; D may be TRBD2 (6 bases). The CDR3 runs to 17 residues. V was pared by 2 bases and J by 5 bases, with 18 bases between. CDR1 is MNHNS, CDR2 SASEGT, per germline.

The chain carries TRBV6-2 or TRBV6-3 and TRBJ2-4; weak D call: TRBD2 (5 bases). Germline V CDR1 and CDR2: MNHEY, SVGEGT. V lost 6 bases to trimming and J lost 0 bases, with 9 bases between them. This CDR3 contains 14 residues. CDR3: CASSNGLAKNIQYF. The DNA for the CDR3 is TGTGCCAGCAGCAACGGACTAGCCAAAAACATTCAGTACTTC.

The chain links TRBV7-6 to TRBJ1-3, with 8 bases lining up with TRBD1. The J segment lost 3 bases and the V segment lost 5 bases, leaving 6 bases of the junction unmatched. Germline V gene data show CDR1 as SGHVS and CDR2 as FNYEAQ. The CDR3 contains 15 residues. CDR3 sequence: CASSLGQGGGNTIYF. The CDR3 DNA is TGTGCCAGCAGCCTCGGACAGGGTGGTGGAAACACCATATATTTT. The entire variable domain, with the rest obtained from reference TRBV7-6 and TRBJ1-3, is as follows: GAGVSQSPRYKVTKRGQDVALRCDPISGHVSLYWYRQALGQGPEFLTYFNYEAQQDKSGLPNDRFSAERPEGSISTLTIQRTEQRDSAMYRCASSLGQGGGNTIYFGEGSWLTVV.

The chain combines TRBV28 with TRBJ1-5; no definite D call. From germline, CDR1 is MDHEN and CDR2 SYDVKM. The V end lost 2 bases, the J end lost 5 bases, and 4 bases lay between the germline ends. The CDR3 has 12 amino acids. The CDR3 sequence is CASSLRDQPQHF. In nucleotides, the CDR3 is TGTGCCAGCAGTTTACGAGATCAGCCCCAGCATTTT.

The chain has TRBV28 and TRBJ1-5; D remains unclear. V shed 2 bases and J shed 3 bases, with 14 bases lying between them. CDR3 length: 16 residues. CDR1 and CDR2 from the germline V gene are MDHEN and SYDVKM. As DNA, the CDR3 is TGTGCCAGCAGTTTACCCCGGACGGCGGTCAATCAGCCCCAGCATTTT. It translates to CASSLPRTAVNQPQHF.

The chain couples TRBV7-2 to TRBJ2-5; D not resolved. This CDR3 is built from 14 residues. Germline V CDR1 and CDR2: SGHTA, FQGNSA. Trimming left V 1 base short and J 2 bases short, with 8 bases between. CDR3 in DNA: TGTGCCAGCAGCTTAGGGTGGGGTCAAGAGACCCAGTACTTC. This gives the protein CASSLGWGQETQYF.

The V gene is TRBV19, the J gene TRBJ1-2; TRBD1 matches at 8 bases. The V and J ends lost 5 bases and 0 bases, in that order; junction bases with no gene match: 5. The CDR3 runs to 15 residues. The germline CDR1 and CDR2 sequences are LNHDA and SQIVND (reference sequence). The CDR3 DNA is TGTGCCAGTAGTCCCCGGGACAGGACTAACTATGGCTACACCTTC. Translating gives CASSPRDRTNYGYTF.

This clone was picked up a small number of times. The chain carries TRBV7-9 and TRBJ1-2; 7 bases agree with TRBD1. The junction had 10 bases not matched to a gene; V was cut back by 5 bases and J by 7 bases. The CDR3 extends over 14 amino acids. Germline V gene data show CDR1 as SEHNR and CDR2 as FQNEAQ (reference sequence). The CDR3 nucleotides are TGTGCCAGCAGCCCAGAGGCAGGGGGACGTGGCTACACCTTC. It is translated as CASSPEAGGRGYTF.

The CDR3 DNA sequence: TGTGCCAGCAGTAGCGCTGCGGACAGGGGGCGCCGAGGGAGAGAAAAACTGTTTTTT. It encodes CASSSAADRGRRGREKLFF. The chain joins TRBV9 to TRBJ1-4; 11 bases are shared with TRBD1. Germline V CDR1 and CDR2: SGDLS, YYNGEE. The CDR3 loop spans 19 amino acids. J lost 8 bases, V lost 5 bases, and 20 bases had no gene match.

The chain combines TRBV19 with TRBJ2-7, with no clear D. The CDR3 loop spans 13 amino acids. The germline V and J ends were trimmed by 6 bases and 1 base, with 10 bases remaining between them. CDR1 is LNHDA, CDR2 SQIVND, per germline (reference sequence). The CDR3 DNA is TGTGCCAGTAGCAAGACGCTATCCTACGAGCAGTACTTC. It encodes CASSKTLSYEQYF.

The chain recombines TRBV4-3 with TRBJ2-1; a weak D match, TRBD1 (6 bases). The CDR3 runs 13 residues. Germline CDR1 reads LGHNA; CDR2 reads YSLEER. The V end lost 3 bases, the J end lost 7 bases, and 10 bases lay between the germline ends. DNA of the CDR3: TGCGCCAGCAGCCAGAACAGGGTGAATGAGCAGTTCTTC. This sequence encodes CASSQNRVNEQFF.